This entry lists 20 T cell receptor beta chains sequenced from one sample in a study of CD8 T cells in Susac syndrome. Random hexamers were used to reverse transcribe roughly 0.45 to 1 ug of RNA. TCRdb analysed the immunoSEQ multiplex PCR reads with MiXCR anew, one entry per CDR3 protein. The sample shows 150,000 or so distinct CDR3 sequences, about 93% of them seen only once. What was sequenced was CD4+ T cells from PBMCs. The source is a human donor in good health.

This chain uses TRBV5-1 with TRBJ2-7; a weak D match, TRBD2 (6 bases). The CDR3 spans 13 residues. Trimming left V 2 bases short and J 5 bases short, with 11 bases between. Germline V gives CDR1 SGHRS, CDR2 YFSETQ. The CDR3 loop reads CASSFEGRHEQYF. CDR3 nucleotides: TGCGCCAGCAGCTTTGAAGGGAGGCACGAGCAGTACTTC.

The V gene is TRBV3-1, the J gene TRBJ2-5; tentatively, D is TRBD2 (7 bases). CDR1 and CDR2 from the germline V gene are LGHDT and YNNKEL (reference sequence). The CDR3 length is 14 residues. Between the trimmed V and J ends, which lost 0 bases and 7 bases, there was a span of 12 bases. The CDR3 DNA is TGTGCCAGCAGCCAAGAGCGGGGGCTGGGGACCCAGTACTTC. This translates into CASSQERGLGTQYF.

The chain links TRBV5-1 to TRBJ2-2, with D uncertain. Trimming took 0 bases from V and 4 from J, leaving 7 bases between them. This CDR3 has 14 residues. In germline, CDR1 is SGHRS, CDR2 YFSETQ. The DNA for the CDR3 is TGCGCCAGCAGCTTGGCGGGTCCCACCGGGGAGCTGTTTTTT. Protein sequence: CASSLAGPTGELFF.

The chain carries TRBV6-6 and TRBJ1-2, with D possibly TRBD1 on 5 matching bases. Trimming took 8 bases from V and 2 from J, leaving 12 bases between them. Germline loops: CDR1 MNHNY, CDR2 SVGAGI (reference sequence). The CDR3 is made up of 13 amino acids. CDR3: CASLGAGNYGYTF. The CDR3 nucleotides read TGTGCCAGCCTAGGGGCAGGCAACTATGGCTACACCTTC.

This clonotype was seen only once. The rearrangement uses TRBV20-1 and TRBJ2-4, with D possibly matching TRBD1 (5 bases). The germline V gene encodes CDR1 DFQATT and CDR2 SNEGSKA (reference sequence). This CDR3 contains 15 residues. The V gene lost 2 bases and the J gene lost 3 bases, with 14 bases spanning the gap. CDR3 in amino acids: CSARTAQRGKNIQYF. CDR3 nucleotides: TGCAGTGCTAGAACGGCTCAAAGGGGCAAAAACATTCAGTACTTC.

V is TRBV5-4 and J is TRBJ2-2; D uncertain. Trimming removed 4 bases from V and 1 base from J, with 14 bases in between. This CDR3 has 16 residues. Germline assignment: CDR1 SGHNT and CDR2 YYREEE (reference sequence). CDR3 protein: CASSPEPLENTGELFF. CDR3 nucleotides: TGTGCCAGCAGCCCGGAGCCCTTAGAGAACACCGGGGAGCTGTTTTTT.

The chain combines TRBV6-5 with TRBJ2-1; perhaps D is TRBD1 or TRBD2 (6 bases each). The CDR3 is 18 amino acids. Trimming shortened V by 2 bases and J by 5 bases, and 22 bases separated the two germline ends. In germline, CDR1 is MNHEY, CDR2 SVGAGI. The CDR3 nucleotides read TGTGCCAGCAGTTACCCGCCGGGGGCTAGCTCTTTTCACAATGAGCAGTTCTTC. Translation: CASSYPPGASSFHNEQFF.

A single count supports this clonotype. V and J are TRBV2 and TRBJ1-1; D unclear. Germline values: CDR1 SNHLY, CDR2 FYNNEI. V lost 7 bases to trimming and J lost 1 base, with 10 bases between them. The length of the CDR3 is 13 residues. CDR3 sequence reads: CASKIWGNTEAFF. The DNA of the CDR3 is TGTGCCAGCAAAATCTGGGGGAACACTGAAGCTTTCTTT.

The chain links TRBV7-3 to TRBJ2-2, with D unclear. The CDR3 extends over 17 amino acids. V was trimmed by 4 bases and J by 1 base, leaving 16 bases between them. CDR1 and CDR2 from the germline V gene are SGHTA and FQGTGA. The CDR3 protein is CASSSNSLAGNTGELFF. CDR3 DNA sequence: TGTGCCAGCAGCTCTAATTCGCTTGCAGGGAACACCGGGGAGCTGTTTTTT.

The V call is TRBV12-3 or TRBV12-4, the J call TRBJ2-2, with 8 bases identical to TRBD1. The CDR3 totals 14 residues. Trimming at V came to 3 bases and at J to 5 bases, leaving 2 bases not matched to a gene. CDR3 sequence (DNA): TGTGCCAGCAGTTTCCAGGGGGCGACCGGGGAGCTGTTTTTT. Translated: CASSFQGATGELFF.

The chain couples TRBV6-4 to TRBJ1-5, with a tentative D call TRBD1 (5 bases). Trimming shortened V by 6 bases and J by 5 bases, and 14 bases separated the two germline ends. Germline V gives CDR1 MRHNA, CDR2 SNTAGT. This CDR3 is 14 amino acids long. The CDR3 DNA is TGTGCCAGCAGCGAAGACAGTTACTATCAGCCCCAGCATTTT. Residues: CASSEDSYYQPQHF.

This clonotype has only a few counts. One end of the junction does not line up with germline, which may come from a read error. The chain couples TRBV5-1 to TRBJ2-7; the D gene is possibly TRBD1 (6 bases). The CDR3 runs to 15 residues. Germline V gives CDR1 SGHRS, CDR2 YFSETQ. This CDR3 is CASSLLGHPSYGQYF. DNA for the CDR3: TGCGCCAGCAGCCTCCTGGGACATCCCTCCTACGGGCAGTACTTC. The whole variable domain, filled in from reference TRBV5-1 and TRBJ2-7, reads KAGVTQTPRYLIKTRGQQVTLSCSPISGHRSVSWYQQTPGQGLQFLFEYFSETQRNKGNFPGRFSGRQFSNSRSEMNVSTLELGDSALYLCASSLLGHPSYGQYFGPGTRLTVT.

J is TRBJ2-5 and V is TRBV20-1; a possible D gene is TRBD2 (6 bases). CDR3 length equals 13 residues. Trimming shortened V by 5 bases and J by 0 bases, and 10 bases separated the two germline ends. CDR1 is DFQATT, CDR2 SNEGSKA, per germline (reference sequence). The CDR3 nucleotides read TGCAGTGCTGCTCTAGCGAACCAAGAGACCCAGTACTTC. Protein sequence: CSAALANQETQYF.

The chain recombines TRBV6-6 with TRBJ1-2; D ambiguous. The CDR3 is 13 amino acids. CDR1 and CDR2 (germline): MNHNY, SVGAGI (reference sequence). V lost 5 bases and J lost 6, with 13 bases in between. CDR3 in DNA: TGTGCCAGCAGTCTCCGCAACGGGGATGGCTACACCTTC. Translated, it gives CASSLRNGDGYTF.

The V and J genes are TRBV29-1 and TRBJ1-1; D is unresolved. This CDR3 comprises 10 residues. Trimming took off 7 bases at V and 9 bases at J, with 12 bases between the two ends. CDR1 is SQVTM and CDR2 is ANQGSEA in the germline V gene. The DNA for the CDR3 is TGCAGCGGGGCGGACGTCCAAGCTTTCTTT. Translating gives CSGADVQAFF.

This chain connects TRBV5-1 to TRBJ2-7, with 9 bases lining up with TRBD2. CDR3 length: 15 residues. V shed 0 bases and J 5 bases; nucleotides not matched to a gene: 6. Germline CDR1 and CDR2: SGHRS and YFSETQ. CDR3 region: CASSLGLAAPHEQYF. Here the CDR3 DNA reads TGCGCCAGCAGCTTGGGACTAGCGGCGCCTCACGAGCAGTACTTC.

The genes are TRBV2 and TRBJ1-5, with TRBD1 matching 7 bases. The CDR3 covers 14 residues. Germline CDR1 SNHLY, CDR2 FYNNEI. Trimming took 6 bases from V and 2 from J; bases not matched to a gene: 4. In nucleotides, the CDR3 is TGTGCCAGCAGAGACAGGGTGGGCAATCAGCCCCAGCATTTT. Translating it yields CASRDRVGNQPQHF.

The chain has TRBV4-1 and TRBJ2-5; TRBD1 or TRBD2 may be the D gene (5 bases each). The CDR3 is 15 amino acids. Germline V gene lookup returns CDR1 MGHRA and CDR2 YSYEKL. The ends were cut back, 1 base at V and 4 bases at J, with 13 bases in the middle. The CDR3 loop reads CASSQGGTAGETQYF. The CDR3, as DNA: TGCGCCAGCAGCCAAGGGGGGACCGCGGGAGAGACCCAGTACTTC.

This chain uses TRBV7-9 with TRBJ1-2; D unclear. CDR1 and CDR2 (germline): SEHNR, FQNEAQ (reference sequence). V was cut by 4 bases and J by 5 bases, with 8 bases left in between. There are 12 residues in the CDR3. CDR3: CASSSQIYGYTF. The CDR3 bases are TGTGCCAGCAGCTCACAGATATATGGCTACACCTTC.

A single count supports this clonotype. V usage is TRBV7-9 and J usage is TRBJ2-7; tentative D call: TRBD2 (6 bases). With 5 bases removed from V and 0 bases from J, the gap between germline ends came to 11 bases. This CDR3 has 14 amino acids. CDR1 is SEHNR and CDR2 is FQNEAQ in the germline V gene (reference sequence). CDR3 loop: CASSHRDSSYEQYF. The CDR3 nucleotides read TGTGCCAGCAGCCACCGGGACTCCTCCTACGAGCAGTACTTC.